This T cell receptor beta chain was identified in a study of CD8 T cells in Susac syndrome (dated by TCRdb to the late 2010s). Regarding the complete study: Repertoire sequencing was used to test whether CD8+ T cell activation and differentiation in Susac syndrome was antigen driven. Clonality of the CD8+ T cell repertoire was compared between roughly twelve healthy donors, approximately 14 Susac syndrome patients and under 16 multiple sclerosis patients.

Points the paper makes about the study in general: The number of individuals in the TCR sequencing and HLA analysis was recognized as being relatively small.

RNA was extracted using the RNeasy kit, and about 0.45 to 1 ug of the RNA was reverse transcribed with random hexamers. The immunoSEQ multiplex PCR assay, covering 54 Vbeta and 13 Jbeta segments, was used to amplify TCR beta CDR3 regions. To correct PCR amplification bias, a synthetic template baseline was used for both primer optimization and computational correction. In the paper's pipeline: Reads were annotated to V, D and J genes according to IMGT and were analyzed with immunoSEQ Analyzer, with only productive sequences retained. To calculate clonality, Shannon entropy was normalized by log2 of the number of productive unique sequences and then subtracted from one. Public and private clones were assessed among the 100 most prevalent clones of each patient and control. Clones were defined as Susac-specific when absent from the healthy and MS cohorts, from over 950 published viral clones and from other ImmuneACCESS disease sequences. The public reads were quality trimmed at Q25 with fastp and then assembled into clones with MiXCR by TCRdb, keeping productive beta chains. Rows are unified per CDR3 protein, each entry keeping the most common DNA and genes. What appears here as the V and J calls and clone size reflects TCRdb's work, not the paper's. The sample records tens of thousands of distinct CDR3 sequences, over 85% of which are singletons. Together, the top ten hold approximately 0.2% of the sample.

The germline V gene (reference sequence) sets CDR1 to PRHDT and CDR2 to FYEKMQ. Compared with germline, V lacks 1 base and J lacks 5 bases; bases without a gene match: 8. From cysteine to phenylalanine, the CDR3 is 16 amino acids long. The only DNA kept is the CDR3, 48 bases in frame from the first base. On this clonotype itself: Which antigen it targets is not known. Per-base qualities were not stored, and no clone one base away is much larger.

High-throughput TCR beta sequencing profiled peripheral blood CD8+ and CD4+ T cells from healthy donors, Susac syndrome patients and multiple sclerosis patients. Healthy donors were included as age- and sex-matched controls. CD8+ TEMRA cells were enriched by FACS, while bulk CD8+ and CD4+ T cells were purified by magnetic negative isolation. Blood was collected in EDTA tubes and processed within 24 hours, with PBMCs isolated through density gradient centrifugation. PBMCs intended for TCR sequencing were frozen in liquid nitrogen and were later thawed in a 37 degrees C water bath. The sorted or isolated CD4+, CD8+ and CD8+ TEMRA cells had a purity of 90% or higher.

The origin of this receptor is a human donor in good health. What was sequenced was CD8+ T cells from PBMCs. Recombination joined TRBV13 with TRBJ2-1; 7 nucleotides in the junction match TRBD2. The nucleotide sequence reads TGTGCCAGCAGCTTAGAGGGCGGGGGATTAAACAATGAGCAGTTCTTC. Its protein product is CASSLEGGGLNNEQFF. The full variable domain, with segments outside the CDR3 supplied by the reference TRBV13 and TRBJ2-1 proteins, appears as AAGVIQSPRHLIKEKRETATLKCYPIPRHDTVYWYQQGPGQDPQFLISFYEKMQSDKGSIPDRFSAQQFSDYHSELNMSSLELGDSALYFCASSLEGGGLNNEQFFGPGTRLTVL.